The clone carrying this T cell receptor beta chain has just a few counts. Its antigen is still unknown. The sample comes from a study of CD8+ T cells in alopecia areata. Study-level findings and limits: Tofacitinib significantly brought down scalp clonality and expanded CD8+ clones among top 100. Relative to normal scalp, lesional scalp, especially alopecia totalis/universalis, showed higher clonality. Throughout tofacitinib, many expanded lesional clones continued to persist in scalp and blood.

Trimming took off 4 bases at V and 1 base at J, with 13 bases between the two ends. The CDR3 totals 14 residues. The germline CDR1 and CDR2 sequences are SQVTM and ANQGSEA. Treatment described: oral pan-JAK inhibitor, 5-10 mg twice daily. PBMCs yielded sorted CD4+ and CD8+ T cells. The authors extracted RNA and reverse transcribed it into cDNA as the sequencing template. Method: immunoSEQ multiplex PCR; TCRdb's copy keeps in-frame clones and lacks some. This sample has 100,000 or so clones; roughly 60% occur once, and the top ten carry 16%. The TCR comes from a human donor with alopecia areata. V is TRBV29-1 and J is TRBJ1-1; D ambiguous. The specimen was CD8+ T cells sorted from blood, collected at roughly week 55, from a patient treated with tofacitinib. CDR3 sequence (DNA): TGCAGCGTTGGCCGAGGGATTAGGAACACTGAAGCTTTCTTT. This gives the protein CSVGRGIRNTEAFF.